This T cell receptor (beta chain) was retrieved from a study of CXCR3-negative and CXCR3-positive naive CD8 T cells. Study background: Across all libraries, TRB reads numbered some 140 million, with about 1.5 +/- 0.3 million in each library.

Whole-study findings and limits: CXCR3-positive naive cells carried more hydrophobic TRB CDR3s than CXCR3-negative naive cells did. Memory CD8+ cells had much lower diversity, and both naive subsets had comparably high diversity.

The authors prepared UMI-labeled TRB cDNA libraries by 5' RACE. TCRdb reprocessed the 5' RACE reads and keeps a single row for each CDR3 protein, giving no DNA. Here the sample table reports about 90,000 distinct CDR3 sequences. The germline CDR1 and CDR2 sequences are LGHNA and YSLEER. This CDR3 comprises 14 residues. Naive CD8+ T cells were CD45RO-CCR7+CD27+CD95-. Worth noting for this clonotype: What it binds is not known.

The rearrangement uses TRBV4-3 and TRBJ2-1. Sequencing was carried out using naive CXCR3+ CD8+ T cells from blood. Stated subset: CD45RO-CCR7+CD27+CD95- naive CD8+ T cells expressing CXCR3 (TNR3+). The clonotype was recovered from a human donor in good health. Some clones in this sample may be carry-over from other donors' samples. The CDR3 loop reads CASSQENPGTEQFF.